The clone carrying this T cell receptor (beta chain) was observed at least ten times. The antigen remains unidentified. The data stem from a study of CD8 T cells in ankylosing spondylitis. General study results and limits: Among TCR beta sequences, a motif of roughly 8 highly homologous variants appeared characteristic of ankylosing spondylitis blood.

Construction of TCR beta libraries was performed using quantitative 5'-RACE with molecular barcodes. TCRdb redid the calling of the 5' RACE reads with MiXCR, one entry per CDR3 protein. The table has under 10,000 distinct CDR3 sequences, under 6.5% seen once. This receptor was taken from a female donor with ankylosing spondylitis or in good health (not recorded which). Sequencing used blood, either unsorted or a sorted T cell fraction (not recorded which).

Here the CDR3 reads CASSVAGTYQETQYF. CDR3 bases: TGTGCCAGCAGCGTTGCTGGGACATATCAAGAGACCCAGTACTTC. This sequence joins TRBV9 and TRBJ2-5; D perhaps matches TRBD1 (6 bases). Trimming took off 2 bases at V and 2 bases at J, with 13 bases between the two ends. The germline gives CDR1 SGDLS, CDR2 YYNGEE. The CDR3 extends over 15 amino acids.